At least ten counts were recorded for the clone carrying this T cell receptor beta chain. Its antigen is not known. This sample is drawn from a study of breast tumors, draining lymph nodes, adjacent tissues. Study findings and constraints: Tumor TCR diversity was below lymph nodes but above nontumor tissue. Most tumor T cells seemingly derive from lymph node, then expand in tumor.

TCRdb ran MiXCR on the multiplex PCR reads and lists one entry per CDR3 protein. The table includes about 63,000 distinct CDR3 sequences, approximately 62% detected once. The CDR3 is made up of 14 amino acids. J was trimmed by 7 bases and V by 3 bases; bases with no gene match: 7. The germline V gene has CDR1 SGHDT and CDR2 YYEEEE. This TCR was recovered from a female donor with breast cancer. Some clones in this sample may be carry-over from other donors' samples. Sequencing used breast tumor tissue. The chain recombines TRBV5-6 with TRBJ2-7, with 10 bases aligning to TRBD2. The CDR3 sequence: CASSSSGRAWEQYF. The CDR3 region has the DNA TGTGCCAGCAGCTCAAGCGGGAGGGCCTGGGAGCAGTACTTC.